This note documents a single T cell receptor beta chain sequence. The sample comes from a study of T cells in Graves' hyperthyroidism and ophthalmopathy. V lost 10 bases to trimming and J lost 7 bases; unmatched junction nucleotides: 16. Germline CDR1 and CDR2: LNHDA and SQIVND (reference sequence). This CDR3 region has 15 residues. RNA transcripts gave rise to amplified TCR beta CDR3 regions. Researchers ran a first-round RT-PCR on the TCR CDR3 using the HTBI primer set. TCRdb analysed the multiplex PCR reads with MiXCR anew, one entry per CDR3 protein. Found here are a few hundred thousand distinct CDR3 sequences, around 25% of them singletons; the top ten hold more than 60%.

The sequenced sample was blood. The chain combines TRBV19 with TRBJ1-2; 9 positions match TRBD1. The source of this sequence is a man in his fifties or sixties with Graves' hyperthyroidism. CDR3 amino acids: CATPRTGAVSRGYTF. In nucleotides, the CDR3 is TGTGCCACCCCGCGGACAGGGGCAGTTTCTCGTGGCTACACCTTC.